Listed below are T cell receptor beta chains from one sample, sequenced in a study of T-cell reconstitution after alpha-beta-depleted transplantation in children. TCRdb re-derived calls from the PCR reads in MiXCR, one entry per CDR3 protein. The sample contains some 500,000 distinct CDR3 sequences, about 16% of which appear only once. The sample consisted of PBMCs from the stem cell graft donor, taken from the stem cell graft. The receptors originated from a human donor who donated a stem cell graft to a child with acute lymphoblastic leukemia. CDR3s include the opening cysteine and the closing phenylalanine or tryptophan. D genes are given only for firm matches. Where a row states a size, it is once, few, many or the class of an expanded clone; other rows omit it.

j_call d_call v_call cdr3_length clone_size cdr3_nt cdr3_aa
TRBJ2-7 . TRBV5-1 14 . TGCGCCAGCAGCTTGGTTCCCGTATCCTACGAGCAGTACTTC CASSLVPVSYEQYF
TRBJ2-7 TRBD1 TRBV5-1 14 . TGCGCCAGCAGCCCCCGGGACAGTCTTTACGACCAGTACTTC CASSPRDSLYDQYF
TRBJ2-6 . TRBV4-1 18 few TGCGCCAGCAGCCCCAGTGGCAGGGTTACCTCTGGGGCCAACGTCCTGACTTTC CASSPSGRVTSGANVLTF
TRBJ2-7 . TRBV20-1 12 . TGCAGTGCTAGAGGGGAATTCGACGAGCAGTACTTC CSARGEFDEQYF
TRBJ2-7 . TRBV12-1 17 . TGTGCCAGCGGCCCTGGGCTCTCCGGCTTGAACTCCTACGAGCAGTACTTC CASGPGLSGLNSYEQYF
TRBJ2-6 . TRBV27 13 many TGTGCCAGCAGTTATTCCGGGGCCAACGTCCTGACTTTC CASSYSGANVLTF
TRBJ1-2 . TRBV25-1 13 . TGTGCCAGCCTAGGGGGTATGAACTATGGCTACACCTTC CASLGGMNYGYTF
TRBJ2-7 TRBD2 TRBV27 14 . TGTGCCAGCAGACCCAATAGCGGGAGCCACGAGCAGTACTTC CASRPNSGSHEQYF
TRBJ2-6 TRBD1 TRBV5-1 16 few TGCGCCAGCAGCGTACAAGGGGGCGCTGGGGCCAACGTCCTGACTTTC CASSVQGGAGANVLTF
TRBJ2-1 . TRBV5-1 13 . TGCGCCAGCAGCTTGGTGGTGGGGAATGAGCAGTTCTTC CASSLVVGNEQFF
TRBJ2-1 . TRBV5-6 17 few TGTGCCAGCAGGGCCACAGGGTGGGGCTTAAACTACAATGAGCAGTTCTTC CASRATGWGLNYNEQFF
TRBJ2-3 . TRBV6-1 13 many TGTGCCAGCTGGAGCGGGAGCACAGATACGCAGTATTTT CASWSGSTDTQYF
TRBJ2-2 TRBD1 TRBV5-1 16 . TGCGCCAGCAGCTTGTCGGCAGGGGGCTTCACCGGGGAGCTGTTTTTT CASSLSAGGFTGELFF
TRBJ1-1 . TRBV18 15 . TGTGCCAGCTCACCGAGGGCGGTTATGAACACTGAAGCTTTCTTT CASSPRAVMNTEAFF
TRBJ2-1 . TRBV3-1 17 few TGTGCCAGCAGCCCATTGACAGGGAGGAGCCTCTACAATGAGCAGTTCTTC CASSPLTGRSLYNEQFF
TRBJ2-7 . TRBV5-6 14 . TGTGCCAGCAGCCTAATTCCTGGGCGCTACGAGCAGTACTTC CASSLIPGRYEQYF
TRBJ1-5 . TRBV30 13 . TGTGCCTGGAGACGTGGTGGGAATCAGCCCCAGCATTTT CAWRRGGNQPQHF
TRBJ1-2 . TRBV27 14 . TGTGCCAGCAGTTGGGCGGCTGGCGCCTATGGCTACACCTTC CASSWAAGAYGYTF
TRBJ2-7 . TRBV5-1 14 few TGCGCCAGCAGCCTGCTGGCAGGACTCAACGAGCAGTACTTC CASSLLAGLNEQYF
TRBJ2-7 . TRBV7-9 15 few TGTGCCAGCAGCTTAGGGGGCGACGATACCTACGAGCAGTACTTC CASSLGGDDTYEQYF
TRBJ1-2 . TRBV12-3/TRBV12-4 13 few TGTGCCAGCAGTACTGGGTGGAACTATGGCTACACCTTC CASSTGWNYGYTF
TRBJ2-5 . TRBV7-9 18 . TGTGCCAGCAGCTTCCCTGCGAACGCGGGACAGCTACAAGAGACCCAGTACTTC CASSFPANAGQLQETQYF
TRBJ1-1 . TRBV4-2 17 . TGTGCCAGCATTGGGGGTGAAAACGGAGGGCTTAACACTGAAGCTTTCTTT CASIGGENGGLNTEAFF
TRBJ2-5 . TRBV27 14 . TGTGCCAGCAGTTCCACCCCGGATCTCGAGACCCAGTACTTC CASSSTPDLETQYF
TRBJ2-3 TRBD2 TRBV15 15 few TGTGCCACCAGCGGGCGGGAGATTCACACAGATACGCAGTATTTT CATSGREIHTDTQYF
TRBJ2-2 . TRBV5-1 15 few TGCGCCAGCAGCTTGGGCGGAGGGGACACCGGGGAGCTGTTTTTT CASSLGGGDTGELFF
TRBJ2-7 TRBD2 TRBV6-1 15 . TGTGCCAGCAGTGCCCACCTGGGAGGGGCCTACGAGCAGTACTTC CASSAHLGGAYEQYF
TRBJ2-3 . TRBV12-3/TRBV12-4 14 few TGTGCCAGTCGCGGGGACAGTAGCACAGATACGCAGTATTTT CASRGDSSTDTQYF
TRBJ2-1 . TRBV11-2 14 . TGTGCCAGCAGCTTAGTGGCAGGGAGGAATGAGCAGTTCTTC CASSLVAGRNEQFF
TRBJ2-7 . TRBV7-9 14 . TGTGCCAGCAGCTTAGTACAGACACACTACGAGCAGTACTTC CASSLVQTHYEQYF
TRBJ2-5 . TRBV11-2 12 . TGTGCCAGCAGCGGCCAGAATGAGGCCCAGTACTTC CASSGQNEAQYF
TRBJ2-1 TRBD1 TRBV29-1 13 few TGCAGCGAACAACAGGGGGCTGGAAATGAGCAGTTCTTC CSEQQGAGNEQFF
TRBJ2-5 . TRBV20-1 13 many TGCAGCTCGCCGGGACTCCAAGGAGAGACCCAGTACTTC CSSPGLQGETQYF
TRBJ2-1 TRBD2 TRBV9 16 few TGTGCCAGCAGCTTCGGGACTAGCGGGATAGTGGATGAGCAGTTCTTC CASSFGTSGIVDEQFF
TRBJ1-3 TRBD1 TRBV6-1 18 few TGTGCCAGCAGTGAAGTCCTTGGGACAGCCTACTCTGGAAACACCATATATTTT CASSEVLGTAYSGNTIYF
TRBJ2-5 TRBD2 TRBV3-1 14 few TGTGCCAGCACGCCTAGCGGGAGGCAAGAGACCCAGTACTTC CASTPSGRQETQYF
TRBJ2-1 TRBD2 TRBV6-2/TRBV6-3 17 few TGTGCCAGCAGTTACGGGGAGGGAAACCCTCTATACAATGAGCAGTTCTTC CASSYGEGNPLYNEQFF
TRBJ2-7 . TRBV18 15 few TGTGCCAGCTCACCACCGGGTAGTCAGGCCTACGAGCAGTACTTC CASSPPGSQAYEQYF
TRBJ2-2 . TRBV27 13 few TGTGCCAGCAGTTGGGCTGGAGGGTGGGAGCTGTTTTTT CASSWAGGWELFF
TRBJ1-4 . TRBV20-1 13 few TGCAGTGCTAGTCAGAGGCTTGGTGAAAAACTGTTTTTT CSASQRLGEKLFF
TRBJ1-2 . TRBV12-3/TRBV12-4 16 . TGTGCCAGCAGTTTACGGGACACTCCAACGAAATATGGCTACACCTTC CASSLRDTPTKYGYTF
TRBJ1-2 . TRBV20-1 12 . TGCAGTGCGGCGGGGGGCAACTATGGCTACACCTTC CSAAGGNYGYTF
TRBJ2-1 . TRBV5-1 15 . TGCGCCAGCCGCCTCTTCAAAGACTCCTACAATGAGCAGTTCTTC CASRLFKDSYNEQFF
TRBJ1-5 . TRBV5-1 13 few TGCGCCAGCAGAGGAGGGAGGGGACAGCCCCAGCATTTT CASRGGRGQPQHF
TRBJ2-7 . TRBV29-1 13 . TGCAGCGTTGGGTTGCGGGAAGGTATCGAGCAGTACTTC CSVGLREGIEQYF
TRBJ2-1 . TRBV20-1 13 few TGCAGTGCTAGAGATACCGTCCGGGTCCAGCAGTTCTTC CSARDTVRVQQFF
TRBJ2-3 TRBD2 TRBV19 15 few TGTGCCAGTAGTACTCATAGCGGGGTCACAGATACGCAGTATTTT CASSTHSGVTDTQYF
TRBJ2-7 . TRBV21-1 17 few TGTGCCAGCAGCAAAATCGAGGCAGGGGGCGACTCCTACGAGCAGTACTTC CASSKIEAGGDSYEQYF
TRBJ2-1 . TRBV27 11 . TGTGCCAGCAGTCTCTCTAGGGAGCAGTTCTTC CASSLSREQFF
TRBJ2-1 . TRBV2 11 . TGTGCCAGCACGACTGACAGTGAGCAGTTCTTC CASTTDSEQFF
TRBJ2-7 . TRBV7-3 15 few TGTGCCAGCAGCTTCCAGCCCACCCACTTCGACGAGCAGTACTTC CASSFQPTHFDEQYF
TRBJ2-3 TRBD2 TRBV20-1 16 . TGCAGTGCTAGGGGGACTAGCGGGGGGGTCACAGATACGCAGTATTTT CSARGTSGGVTDTQYF
TRBJ2-7 TRBD2 TRBV12-3/TRBV12-4 17 few TGTGCCAGCAGTTCCGGACTAGCGGGAGGCTTCTCCTACGAGCAGTACTTC CASSSGLAGGFSYEQYF
TRBJ2-5 . TRBV7-8 14 many TGTGCCAGCAGCCGGGGGCGCGCCCAAGAGACCCAGTACTTC CASSRGRAQETQYF
TRBJ2-3 TRBD1 TRBV20-1 15 . TGCAGTGCTAGAGCAAGCGGACAGGGCACAGATACGCAGTATTTT CSARASGQGTDTQYF